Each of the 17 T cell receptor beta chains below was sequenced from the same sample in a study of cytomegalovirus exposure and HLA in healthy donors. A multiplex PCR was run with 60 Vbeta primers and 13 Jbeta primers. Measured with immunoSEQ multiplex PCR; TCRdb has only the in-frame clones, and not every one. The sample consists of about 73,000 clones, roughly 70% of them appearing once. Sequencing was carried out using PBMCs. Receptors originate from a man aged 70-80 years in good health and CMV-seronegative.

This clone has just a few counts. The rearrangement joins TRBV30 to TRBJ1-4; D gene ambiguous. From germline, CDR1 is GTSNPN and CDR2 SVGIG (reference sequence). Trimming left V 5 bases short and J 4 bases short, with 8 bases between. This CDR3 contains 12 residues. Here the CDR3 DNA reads TGTGCCTGGGGCAGTAATAATGAAAAACTGTTTTTT. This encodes CAWGSNNEKLFF.

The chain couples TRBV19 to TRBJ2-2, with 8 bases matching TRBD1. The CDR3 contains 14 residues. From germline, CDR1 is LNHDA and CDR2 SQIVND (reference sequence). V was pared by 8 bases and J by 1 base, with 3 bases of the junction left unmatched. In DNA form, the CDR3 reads TGTGCCAGTGGAGGGACAGGGAACACCGGGGAGCTGTTTTTT. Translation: CASGGTGNTGELFF.

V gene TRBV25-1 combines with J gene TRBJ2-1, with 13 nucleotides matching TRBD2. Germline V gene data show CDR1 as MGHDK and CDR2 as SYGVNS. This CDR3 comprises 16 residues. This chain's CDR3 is CIGLAGEKGLRNEQFF. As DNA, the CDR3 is TGTATCGGACTAGCGGGAGAAAAGGGGCTACGGAATGAGCAGTTCTTC.

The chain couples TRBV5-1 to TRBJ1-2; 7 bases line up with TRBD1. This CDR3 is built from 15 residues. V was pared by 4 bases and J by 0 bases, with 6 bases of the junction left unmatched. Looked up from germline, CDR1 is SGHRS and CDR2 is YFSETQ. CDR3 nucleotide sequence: TGCGCCAGCAGCGAATACACAGGGGCTAACTATGGCTACACCTTC. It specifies CASSEYTGANYGYTF.

In DNA form, the CDR3 reads TGTGCCAGCAGGACCTGGACCGGAGGGAATTCACCCCTCCACTTT. Its translation: CASRTWTGGNSPLHF. This chain joins TRBV28 and TRBJ1-6; D is undetermined. The germline V gene has CDR1 MDHEN and CDR2 SYDVKM. Trimming took off 6 bases at V and 7 bases at J, with 16 bases between the two ends. This CDR3 region has 15 residues.

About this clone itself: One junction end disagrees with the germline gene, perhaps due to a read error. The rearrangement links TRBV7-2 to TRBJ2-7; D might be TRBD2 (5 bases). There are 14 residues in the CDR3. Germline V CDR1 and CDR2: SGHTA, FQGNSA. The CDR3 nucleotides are TGTGCCAGCAGCCCTAGCCCTCCTAGGAGAGGTGTGGACTTC. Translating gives CASSPSPPRRGVDF. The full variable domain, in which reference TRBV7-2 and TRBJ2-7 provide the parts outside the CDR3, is GAGVSQSPSNKVTEKGKDVELRCDPISGHTALYWYRQSLGQGLEFLIYFQGNSAPDKSGLPSDRFSAERTGGSVSTLTIQRTQQEDSAVYLCASSPSPPRRGVDFGPGTRLTVT.

The CDR3: CASIIQGGTQPQHF. The DNA of the CDR3 is TGTGCCAGCATCATTCAGGGGGGCACTCAGCCCCAGCATTTT. The J gene is TRBJ1-5, the V gene TRBV28, with TRBD1 identical over 7 bases. Germline V gives CDR1 MDHEN, CDR2 SYDVKM. The CDR3 sequence is 14 residues long. V was clipped by 7 bases and J by 6 bases; unmatched bases: 9.

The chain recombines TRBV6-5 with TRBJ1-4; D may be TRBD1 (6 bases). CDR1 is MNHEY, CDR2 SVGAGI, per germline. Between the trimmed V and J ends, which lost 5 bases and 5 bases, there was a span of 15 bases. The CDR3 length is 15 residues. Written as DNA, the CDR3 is TGTGCCAGCAGTGGTAGGGGGTTTGAAAATGAAAAACTGTTTTTT. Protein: CASSGRGFENEKLFF.

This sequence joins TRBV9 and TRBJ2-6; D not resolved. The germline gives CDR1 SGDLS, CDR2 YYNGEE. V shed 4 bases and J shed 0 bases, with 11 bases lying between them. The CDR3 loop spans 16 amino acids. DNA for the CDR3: TGTGCCAGCAGCTCTCAGGTTAACTCTGGGGCCAACGTCCTGACTTTC. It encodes CASSSQVNSGANVLTF.

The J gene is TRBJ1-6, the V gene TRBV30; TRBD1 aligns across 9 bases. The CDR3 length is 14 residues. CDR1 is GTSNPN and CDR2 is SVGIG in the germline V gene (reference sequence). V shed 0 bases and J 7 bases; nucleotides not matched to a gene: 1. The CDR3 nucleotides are TGTGCCTGGAGTGTCGACAGGGGGAATTCACCCCTCCACTTT. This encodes CAWSVDRGNSPLHF.

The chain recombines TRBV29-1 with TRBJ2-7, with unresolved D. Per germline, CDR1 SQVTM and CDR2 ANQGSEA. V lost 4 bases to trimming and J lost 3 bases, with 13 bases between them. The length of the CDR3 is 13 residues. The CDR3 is CSVVDTQGYEQYF. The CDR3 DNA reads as TGCAGCGTTGTCGACACTCAAGGCTACGAGCAGTACTTC.

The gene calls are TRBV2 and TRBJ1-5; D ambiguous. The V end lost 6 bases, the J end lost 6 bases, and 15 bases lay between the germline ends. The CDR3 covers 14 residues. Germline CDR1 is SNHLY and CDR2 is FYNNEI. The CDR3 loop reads CASSRRGGSQPQHF. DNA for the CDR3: TGTGCCAGCAGCCGCCGCGGTGGGAGTCAGCCCCAGCATTTT.

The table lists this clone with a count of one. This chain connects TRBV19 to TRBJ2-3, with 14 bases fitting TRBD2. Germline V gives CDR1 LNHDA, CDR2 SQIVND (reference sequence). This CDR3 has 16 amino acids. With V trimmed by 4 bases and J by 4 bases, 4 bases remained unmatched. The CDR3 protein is CASSRLAGGIADTQYF. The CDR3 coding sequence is TGTGCCAGTAGTAGACTAGCGGGAGGGATTGCAGATACGCAGTATTTT.

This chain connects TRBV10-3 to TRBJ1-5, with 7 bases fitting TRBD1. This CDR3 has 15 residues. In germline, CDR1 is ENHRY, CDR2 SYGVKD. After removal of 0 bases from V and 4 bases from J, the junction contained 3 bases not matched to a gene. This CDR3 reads CAISESDRENQPQHF. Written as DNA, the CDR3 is TGTGCCATCAGTGAGTCTGACAGGGAAAATCAGCCCCAGCATTTT.

Here the CDR3 DNA reads TGTGCCAGCAGCTTAGAGGGGCGGTCACCCCTCCACTTT. This translates into CASSLEGRSPLHF. This chain connects TRBV7-9 to TRBJ1-6; D may be TRBD1 (5 bases). V dropped 1 base and J dropped 10 bases, with 8 bases sitting between them. Germline CDR1 and CDR2: SEHNR and FQNEAQ (reference sequence). This CDR3 spans 13 amino acids.

For the CDR3, the DNA is TGCGCCAGCAGCCAAGGGCTGGCGGGGGGTGGCGCAGATACGCAGTATTTT. Translation: CASSQGLAGGGADTQYF. The gene calls are TRBV4-3 and TRBJ2-3; 8 bases align to TRBD2. The CDR3 is made up of 17 amino acids. V was pared by 1 base and J by 4 bases, with 10 bases of the junction left unmatched. The germline gives CDR1 LGHNA, CDR2 YSLEER.

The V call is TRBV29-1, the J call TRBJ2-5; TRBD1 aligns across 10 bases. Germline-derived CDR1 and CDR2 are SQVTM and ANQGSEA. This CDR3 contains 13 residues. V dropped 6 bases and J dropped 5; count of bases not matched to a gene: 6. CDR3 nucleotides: TGCAGCGTGGGACAGGGGACGGGGGAGACCCAGTACTTC. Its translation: CSVGQGTGETQYF. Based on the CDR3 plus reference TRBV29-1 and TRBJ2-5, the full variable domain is SAVISQKPSRDICQRGTSLTIQCQVDSQVTMMFWYRQQPGQSLTLIATANQGSEATYESGFVIDKFPISRPNLTFSTLTVSNMSPEDSSIYLCSVGQGTGETQYFGPGTRLLVL.